These T cell receptor beta chains were read from a single sample in a study of beta chain features in type 1 diabetes. Assay: immunoSEQ multiplex PCR; the TCRdb copy retains only in-frame clones and omits some. The profile covers about 620,000 clones, with roughly 16% appearing a single time and about 0.097% taken by the ten largest. Sequencing was performed on naive CD4+ T cells from blood. The origin of the receptors is a young man in good health. The CDR3 runs from the conserved cysteine through the conserved F or W. The D gene is left open where the match is weak. Not all rows give a size; the values are once, few, many and, for expanded clones, a class.

>TRBJ2-1|-|few|13|TRBV13
TGTGCCAGCAGCTCCCGAAGGAGCAATGAGCAGTTCTTC
CASSSRRSNEQFF
>TRBJ1-2|-|-|14|TRBV27
TGTGCCAGCAGTCTCCGGGGAGGGCTCTATGGCTACACCTTC
CASSLRGGLYGYTF
>TRBJ2-7|-|-|13|TRBV10-3
TGTGCCATCACCCAAGCGGCCTCCTACGAGCAGTACTTC
CAITQAASYEQYF
>TRBJ2-3|-|few|15|TRBV29-1
TGCAGCGTAGTACTACAGGATACGCTCACAGATACGCAGTATTTT
CSVVLQDTLTDTQYF
>TRBJ2-7|TRBD2|few|15|TRBV4-2
TGTGCCAGCAGCCTAGAACTAGCGTTATCCTACGAGCAGTACTTC
CASSLELALSYEQYF
>TRBJ2-4|-|-|17|TRBV11-2
TGTGCCAGCAGCTTACGTCCCCGAACCCTTGGCAAAAACATTCAGTACTTC
CASSLRPRTLGKNIQYF
>TRBJ1-6|TRBD1|few|15|TRBV10-3
TGTGCCATCAGTGGCACAGGGGGAAATAATTCACCCCTCCACTTT
CAISGTGGNNSPLHF
>TRBJ2-7|-|-|15|TRBV5-1
TGCGCCAGCAGCCCGGTTACCGGGACGTGGTACGAGCAGTACTTC
CASSPVTGTWYEQYF
>TRBJ2-5|-|-|15|TRBV7-3
TGTGCCAGCAGACGGGAAGGACAGTACCAAGAGACCCAGTACTTC
CASRREGQYQETQYF
>TRBJ2-6|-|-|16|TRBV4-3
TGCGCCAGCAGCCAAGATGAGGGAACTGGGGCCAACGTCCTGACTTTC
CASSQDEGTGANVLTF
>TRBJ1-2|-|few|14|TRBV6-5
TGTGCCAGCAGTCCAGGCATAATGAACTATGGCTACACCTTC
CASSPGIMNYGYTF
>TRBJ1-1|-|-|14|TRBV7-9
TGTGCCAGCAGCTTAGTTTCCGTAAACACTGAAGCTTTCTTT
CASSLVSVNTEAFF
>TRBJ2-2|-|few|15|TRBV9
TGTGCCAGCAGCCCCCCGTTTCGTCTGACCGGGGAGCTGTTTTTT
CASSPPFRLTGELFF
>TRBJ1-5|-|few|14|TRBV7-2
TGTGCCAGCAGCTCCCGACAGGCAGATCAGCCCCAGCATTTT
CASSSRQADQPQHF
>TRBJ1-1|-|-|14|TRBV5-1
TGCGCCAGCAGCCCGACCGCCCTAAGCCCTGAAGCTTTCTTT
CASSPTALSPEAFF
>TRBJ2-7|TRBD1|-|15|TRBV7-2
TGTGCCAGCAGCCTCCGGGACAGGGGGCCCTACGAGCAGTACTTC
CASSLRDRGPYEQYF
>TRBJ2-1|TRBD1|-|15|TRBV9
TGTGCCAGCAGCGTCCGGGACAGGGGTATAAATGAGCAGTTCTTC
CASSVRDRGINEQFF
>TRBJ1-1|-|few|14|TRBV10-3
TGTGCCATCGGTTTGGCGATTGGGAACACTGAAGCTTTCTTT
CAIGLAIGNTEAFF
>TRBJ2-7|TRBD1|-|14|TRBV5-6
TGTGCCAGCAGGTACCGACAGGGTGGCTACGAGCAGTACTTC
CASRYRQGGYEQYF
>TRBJ2-5|-|few|13|TRBV18
TGTGCCAGCCGAGGTGCGGTTGGAGAGACCCAGTACTTC
CASRGAVGETQYF
>TRBJ2-3|TRBD2|-|15|TRBV7-2
TGTGCCAGCAGCTTTTTCGGGAGGGCCACAGATACGCAGTATTTT
CASSFFGRATDTQYF
>TRBJ2-7|TRBD2|few|15|TRBV7-9
TGTGCCAGCAGCCCGCAGGCGGGAGGCCCCTACGAGCAGTACTTC
CASSPQAGGPYEQYF